This passage covers 30 T cell receptor beta chains from one sample sequenced in a study of T cells in women clearing cervical HPV infection. Profiling relied on immunoSEQ multiplex PCR, and the TCRdb table lists in-frame clones only, not all of them. The table lists about 30,000 clones, with 3.5% in the top ten. Sequenced: blood buffy coat. Receptors were obtained from a woman between 18 and 70 years old with a cervical HPV16 infection that either progressed to CIN3+ or cleared (not recorded which).

A remark on this clone: Sequencing ends 3 residues short of the CDR3 end; the germline J gene provides the rest. The chain carries TRBV20-1 and TRBJ2-1, with TRBD2 matching 12 bases. CDR1 and CDR2 (germline): DFQATT, SNEGSKA (reference sequence). The CDR3 spans 15 residues. The J segment lost 4 bases and the V segment lost 2 bases, leaving 3 bases of the junction unmatched. The part of the CDR3 DNA that was read is TGCAGTGCTAGATCCGGGACTAGCGGGTACAATGAG. This encodes CSARSGTSGYNE. The whole CDR3 sequence is CSARSGTSGYNEQFF.

Regarding this clone: Sequencing ends 3 residues short of the CDR3 end; the germline J gene provides the rest. The chain carries TRBV5-1 and TRBJ1-2; D perhaps matches TRBD1 (6 bases). Germline CDR1 is SGHRS and CDR2 is YFSETQ. The CDR3 spans 15 residues. Here the CDR3 reads CASSPTGGAGGGYTF. CDR3 DNA, as far as it was read: TGCGCCAGCAGCCCGACTGGGGGGGCAGGAGGGGGC.

Comment on this clone: The CDR3 goes on 3 residues after the read ends, and that part is filled in from the germline J gene. This chain uses TRBV2 with TRBJ1-1; no definite D call. Germline V CDR1 and CDR2: SNHLY, FYNNEI. Trimming shortened V by 8 bases and J by 5 bases, and 18 bases separated the two germline ends. The CDR3 extends over 14 amino acids. CDR3: CASAESSPGTEAFF. The covered CDR3 bases are TGTGCCAGCGCTGAAAGTTCCCCGGGGACTGAA.

Turning to this clone: Read sequence stops 3 residues before the CDR3 end, and the germline J gene provides the missing end. The chain carries TRBV20-1 and TRBJ2-7; weak D call: TRBD2 (5 bases). The germline V and J ends were trimmed by 6 bases and 2 bases, with 14 bases remaining between them. Germline V gives CDR1 DFQATT, CDR2 SNEGSKA (reference sequence). This CDR3 is 13 amino acids long. CDR3 loop: CSALAQAPYEQYF. The part of the CDR3 DNA that was read is TGCAGTGCCCTAGCCCAAGCCCCCTACGAG.

Regarding this clone: The missing CDR3 end, 3 residues past where the read stops, is filled in from the germline J gene. J is TRBJ2-7 and V is TRBV28; the match to TRBD1 covers 7 bases. With V trimmed by 5 bases and J by 3 bases, 10 bases remained unmatched. Germline V gives CDR1 MDHEN, CDR2 SYDVKM. The CDR3 is 15 amino acids. The CDR3 protein is CASSRQGDLLYEQYF. Partial CDR3 DNA: TGTGCCAGCAGTCGCCAGGGGGATCTCCTCTACGAG.

With regard to this clone: At one boundary the junction diverges from the germline segment, which might be a read error. The missing CDR3 end, 3 residues past where the read stops, is filled in from the germline J gene. The chain employs TRBV4-2 and TRBJ1-2, with 7 bases fitting TRBD1. The CDR3 contains 16 residues. From germline, CDR1 is LGHNA and CDR2 YNFKEQ. The CDR3 region is CASSPATGNSLSGYTF. CDR3 DNA, as far as it was read: TGCGCCAGCAGCCCGGCGACAGGGAATTCTCTGTCTGGC.

As concerns this clone: Read coverage stops 3 residues before the CDR3 terminus; the germline J gene supplies the remainder. This chain uses TRBV29-1 with TRBJ1-3, with TRBD1 matching over 10 bases. This CDR3 region has 14 residues. The junction had 4 bases not matched to a gene; V was cut back by 4 bases and J by 4 bases. CDR1 is SQVTM and CDR2 is ANQGSEA in the germline V gene. CDR3 DNA (partial): TGCAGCGTTGGACAGGGGGCCGCGGGAAACACC. Translation: CSVGQGAAGNT. The entire CDR3 protein reads CSVGQGAAGNTIYF.

A note on this clone: The read falls 3 residues short of the CDR3 end, and the missing part is taken from the germline J gene. The chain combines TRBV2 with TRBJ2-3; tentative D call: TRBD1 (5 bases). CDR3 length equals 14 residues. In germline, CDR1 is SNHLY, CDR2 FYNNEI. Trimming removed 6 bases from V and 0 bases from J, with 10 bases in between. The CDR3 region is CASRMTASTDTQYF. CDR3 DNA, as far as it was read: TGTGCCAGCAGAATGACAGCTAGCACAGATACG.

In regard to this clone: The read is 3 residues too short to cover the CDR3 end, so that end is filled in from the germline J gene. This chain joins TRBV6-2 or TRBV6-3 and TRBJ2-5, with TRBD2 matching 14 bases. V shed 7 bases and J 5 bases; nucleotides not matched to a gene: 12. CDR1 is MNHEY and CDR2 is SVGEGT in the germline V gene. This CDR3 region has 17 residues. The part of the CDR3 DNA that was read is TGTGCCAGCAAGCCCCCGCGAAGACTAGCGGGAGGGGAGACC. Protein product: CASKPPRRLAGGET. The whole CDR3 sequence reads CASKPPRRLAGGETQYF.

For this clone: The sequenced fragment ends 3 residues before the CDR3 boundary, so the rest is inferred from the germline J gene. The V call is TRBV7-2, the J call TRBJ1-5, with D perhaps matching TRBD1 (5 bases). V lost 2 bases to trimming and J lost 7 bases, with 12 bases between them. This CDR3 comprises 14 residues. Germline CDR1 and CDR2: SGHTA and FQGNSA. Incomplete CDR3 DNA: TGTGCCAGCAGCTTAAACCCAGGGCACCAGCCC. Its translation is CASSLNPGHQP. The whole CDR3 protein reads CASSLNPGHQPQHF. The complete variable domain, with remaining parts taken from reference TRBV7-2 and TRBJ1-5, reads GAGVSQSPSNKVTEKGKDVELRCDPISGHTALYWYRQSLGQGLEFLIYFQGNSAPDKSGLPSDRFSAERTGGSVSTLTIQRTQQEDSAVYLCASSLNPGHQPQHFGDGTRLSIL.

For this clone: Read data end 3 residues before the CDR3 end; the end is taken from the germline J gene. The chain combines TRBV7-3 with TRBJ2-6; D remains unclear. CDR1 and CDR2 (germline): SGHTA, FQGTGA. This CDR3 has 16 amino acids. The V and J ends lost 7 bases and 0 bases respectively, with 13 bases between them. CDR3 DNA, as far as it was read: TGTGCCAGCAAGCCCGGATCTAGCTCTGGGGCCAACGTC. Amino acid sequence: CASKPGSSSGANV. The entire CDR3 reads CASKPGSSSGANVLTF.

Comments on this clone: The read stops 3 residues short of the end of the CDR3; the missing end is completed from the germline J gene. The chain couples TRBV18 to TRBJ2-5, with 10 nucleotides matching TRBD1. Germline V gene sequence: CDR1 KGHSH, CDR2 LQKENI. V lost 6 bases to trimming and J lost 4 bases; unmatched junction nucleotides: 8. The CDR3 totals 15 residues. The CDR3 sequence is CASSTRTGGLETQYF. CDR3 bases read: TGTGCCAGCTCCACGCGGACAGGGGGTTTAGAGACC.

This chain's CDR3 is CASQGQNNEQFF. The CDR3 DNA, read in part, is TGCGCCAGCCAAGGACAGAACAATGAG. V usage is TRBV5-1 and J usage is TRBJ2-1, with D possibly matching TRBD1 (6 bases). The read comes to an end 3 residues before the CDR3 does, leaving the germline J gene to fill in the end. V was trimmed by 7 bases and J by 5 bases, leaving 10 bases between them. The CDR3 is 12 amino acids. Germline lookup yields CDR1 SGHRS and CDR2 YFSETQ.

Worth noting for this clone: The read ends 3 residues early relative to the CDR3; the germline J gene fills the gap. The chain couples TRBV18 to TRBJ2-2, with 8 bases lining up with TRBD1. CDR1 and CDR2 (germline): KGHSH, LQKENI. The CDR3 has 14 amino acids. CDR3 DNA, as far as it was read: TGTGCCAGCTCACCATCGGACAGGGTGGAAAAG. Translating it yields CASSPSDRVEK. The complete CDR3 reads CASSPSDRVEKLFF.

About this clone itself: The read ends 3 residues early relative to the CDR3; the germline J gene fills the gap. The chain recombines TRBV28 with TRBJ2-1; TRBD2 might be the D (6 bases). V shed 6 bases and J shed 1 base, with 10 bases lying between them. The CDR3 spans 14 residues. Germline lookup yields CDR1 MDHEN and CDR2 SYDVKM. The CDR3: CASRLAGSYNEQFF. Incomplete CDR3 DNA: TGTGCCAGCAGATTGGCGGGGTCCTACAATGAG. Variable domain in full (rest from reference TRBV28 and TRBJ2-1): DVKVTQSSRYLVKRTGEKVFLECVQDMDHENMFWYRQDPGLGLRLIYFSYDVKMKEKGDIPEGYSVSREKKERFSLILESASTNQTSMYLCASRLAGSYNEQFFGPGTRLTVL.

In regard to this clone: Read data end 3 residues before the CDR3 end; the end is taken from the germline J gene. This rearrangement joins TRBV6-1 to TRBJ1-1, with a possible D match to TRBD1 (5 bases). V was clipped by 2 bases and J by 2 bases, with 15 bases between them. In germline, CDR1 is MNHNS, CDR2 SASEGT. The CDR3 has 16 amino acids. CDR3 loop: CASSEPWGDLNTEAFF. The covered CDR3 bases are TGTGCCAGCAGTGAACCTTGGGGGGACCTTAACACTGAA.

This chain's CDR3 is CASSPRTGKETQYF. The sequenced part of the CDR3 DNA is TGTGCCAGCAGCCCCAGGACAGGGAAAGAGACC. The rearrangement joins TRBV7-2 to TRBJ2-5; 8 bases match TRBD1. The observed sequence ends 3 residues before the CDR3 terminus, with the missing tail filled in from the germline J gene. CDR3 length equals 14 residues. The V gene's germline CDR1 is SGHTA and CDR2 FQGNSA. With 5 bases clipped from V and 3 bases from J, the junction kept 5 bases outside the gene matches.

Details on this clone: The CDR3 end lies 3 residues beyond the end of the read and is filled in from the germline J gene. The chain uses TRBV5-4 and TRBJ2-3; possibly TRBD2 for D (5 bases). The V gene's germline CDR1 is SGHNT and CDR2 YYREEE (reference sequence). The germline V and J ends were trimmed by 0 bases and 0 bases, with 11 bases remaining between them. This CDR3 spans 16 amino acids. CDR3 loop: CASSLGYQRSTDTQYF. The CDR3 bases that were read are TGTGCCAGCAGCTTGGGTTACCAGCGGAGCACAGATACG. The full variable domain, with the rest looked up from reference TRBV5-4 and TRBJ2-3, is ETGVTQSPTHLIKTRGQQVTLRCSSQSGHNTVSWYQQALGQGPQFIFQYYREEENGRGNFPPRFSGLQFPNYSSELNVNALELDDSALYLCASSLGYQRSTDTQYFGPGTRLTVL.

A word on this clone: Read sequence stops 3 residues before the CDR3 end, and the germline J gene provides the missing end. The rearrangement uses TRBV20-1 and TRBJ2-5; D is uncertain. Germline CDR1 reads DFQATT; CDR2 reads SNEGSKA (reference sequence). The CDR3 has 14 amino acids. Trimming removed 6 bases from V and 4 bases from J, with 18 bases in between. The CDR3 region is CSAPMAFAAETQYF. Incomplete CDR3 DNA: TGCAGTGCCCCAATGGCTTTCGCTGCAGAGACC.

Points on this clone: The sequenced fragment ends 3 residues before the CDR3 boundary, so the rest is inferred from the germline J gene. The chain couples TRBV20-1 to TRBJ2-4; 7 bases map to TRBD2. This CDR3 region has 16 residues. The V gene's germline CDR1 is DFQATT and CDR2 SNEGSKA (reference sequence). V lost 4 bases to trimming and J lost 7 bases; unmatched junction nucleotides: 16. The CDR3 reads CSAIDLLLGEGNIQYF. The sequenced part of the CDR3 DNA is TGCAGTGCTATAGACCTTTTGCTAGGGGAGGGGAACATT.

Notes on this clone: The read terminates 3 residues before the CDR3 end, so the remaining end is supplied by the germline J gene. This rearrangement joins TRBV13 to TRBJ2-4; TRBD2 aligns across 8 bases. Germline V gives CDR1 PRHDT, CDR2 FYEKMQ (reference sequence). CDR3 length: 14 amino acids. CDR3 bases read: TGTGCCAGCAGCTTAGAGGTAGCGGGACGCCAT. This translates into CASSLEVAGRH. From start to end, the CDR3 is CASSLEVAGRHQYF.

Judged by frequency, this clone is medium-sized (0.01 to 0.1%). The read comes to an end 3 residues before the CDR3 does, leaving the germline J gene to fill in the end. This sequence joins TRBV28 and TRBJ1-2; 7 bases line up with TRBD1. The germline V gene has CDR1 MDHEN and CDR2 SYDVKM. The CDR3 sequence is 16 residues long. J was trimmed by 4 bases and V by 7 bases; bases with no gene match: 15. CDR3 in amino acids: CASMITTQGIVYGYTF. The sequenced part of the CDR3 DNA is TGTGCCAGCATGATAACGACACAGGGGATAGTCTATGGC.

As for this clone: From the germline J gene comes the end of the CDR3, since the read stops 3 residues before it. The genes are TRBV7-8 and TRBJ2-7; 7 positions match TRBD1. The CDR3 is 14 residues long. Germline lookup yields CDR1 SGHVS and CDR2 FQNEAQ. The trim removed 5 bases at V and 6 bases at J, leaving 10 bases unmatched. The covered CDR3 bases are TGTGCCAGCAGCCCCCAGACAGGGAATATCGAG. Translating gives CASSPQTGNIE. The full CDR3 sequence reads CASSPQTGNIEQYF.

As to this clone: With the read ending 3 residues before the CDR3 end, the germline J gene is used to fill in that end. This chain connects TRBV6-2 or TRBV6-3 to TRBJ1-3; maybe TRBD1 (5 bases). The CDR3 runs to 17 residues. The V gene lost 0 bases and the J gene lost 4 bases, with 16 bases spanning the gap. CDR1 and CDR2 from the germline V gene are MNHEY and SVGEGT. The CDR3 bases that were read are TGTGCCAGCAGTTACTCGACAGTGCAACACGCGGGAAACACC. Its translation: CASSYSTVQHAGNT. The entire CDR3 protein reads CASSYSTVQHAGNTIYF.

The CDR3 DNA, read in part, is TGTGCCAGCAGTCTAGCGGGAGGCGAGGTTGAG. It specifies CASSLAGGEVE. The full CDR3 sequence reads CASSLAGGEVEQFF. The chain links TRBV2 to TRBJ2-1; 11 bases agree with TRBD2. The CDR3 end lies 3 residues beyond the end of the read and is filled in from the germline J gene. Trimming cost V 5 bases and J 9 bases; bases outside gene matches: 6. The CDR3 is 14 residues long. The V gene's germline CDR1 is SNHLY and CDR2 FYNNEI.

To note about this clone: The read comes to an end 3 residues before the CDR3 does, leaving the germline J gene to fill in the end. V and J are TRBV19 and TRBJ1-1, with 7 positions matching TRBD1. This CDR3 spans 13 amino acids. The germline V gene has CDR1 LNHDA and CDR2 SQIVND (reference sequence). Trimming at V came to 4 bases and at J to 6 bases, leaving 5 bases not matched to a gene. The covered CDR3 bases are TGTGCCAGTAGTACCGACAGGGAAGCTGAA. This translates into CASSTDREAE. The entire CDR3 protein is CASSTDREAEAFF.

This CDR3 is CASSLGGQGGYEQYF. The covered CDR3 bases are TGTGCCAGCAGTTTAGGGGGGCAGGGGGGCTACGAG. V gene TRBV27 combines with J gene TRBJ2-7; D is perhaps TRBD1 (7 bases). The CDR3 end falls 3 residues outside the read, so it is completed with the germline J gene. CDR1 and CDR2 (germline): MNHEY, SMNVEV (reference sequence). V dropped 2 bases and J dropped 3 bases, with 14 bases sitting between them. The CDR3 totals 15 residues.

For this clone: The read ends 3 residues shy of where the CDR3 ends; the end is completed using the germline J gene. V usage is TRBV20-1 and J usage is TRBJ1-1, with D possibly being TRBD1 (5 bases). There are 13 residues in the CDR3. Germline V gives CDR1 DFQATT, CDR2 SNEGSKA (reference sequence). Between the trimmed V and J ends, which lost 0 bases and 3 bases, there was a span of 8 bases. The CDR3: CSAREGGDTEAFF. The part of the CDR3 DNA that was read is TGCAGTGCTAGAGAGGGAGGGGACACTGAA.

On this clone: Coverage ceases 3 residues before the CDR3 finishes, and the germline J gene fills in the end. The chain recombines TRBV20-1 with TRBJ2-3; 11 bases map to TRBD2. The germline V gene has CDR1 DFQATT and CDR2 SNEGSKA (reference sequence). This CDR3 contains 18 residues. The covered CDR3 bases are TGCAGTGCTCCTCCCCCACTAGCGGGAGACCGCCGCCAAGAGACG. Translation: CSAPPPLAGDRRQET. The whole CDR3 sequence is CSAPPPLAGDRRQETQYF.

Notes on this clone: From the germline J gene comes the end of the CDR3, since the read stops 3 residues before it. V gene TRBV7-2 combines with J gene TRBJ2-3, with D perhaps matching TRBD2 (5 bases). V was clipped by 5 bases and J by 4 bases, with 13 bases between them. This CDR3 has 14 residues. Looked up from germline, CDR1 is SGHTA and CDR2 is FQGNSA. Here the CDR3 reads CASSLDFGADTQYF. The part of the CDR3 DNA that was read is TGTGCCAGCAGCCTGGACTTCGGGGCAGATACG.